These T cell receptor beta chains were read from a single sample in a study of blood T cells in healthy people across ages. TCRdb re-derived calls from the 5' RACE reads in MiXCR, one entry per CDR3 protein. The table lists roughly 2 million distinct CDR3 sequences, around 48% of them singletons. The sample consisted of blood. These receptors were collected from a woman aged 35 to 49 in good health. Each CDR3 is given with its conserved first and last residue. A D gene is named only where the DNA matches it firmly. Clone size, where shown, is once, few, many, or a class for clones that have expanded.

v_gene: TRBV4-3; d_gene: TRBD2; abundance: -; j_gene: TRBJ2-3; CDR3nt: TGCGCCAGCAGCGAATCCGGGACTAGCCACTCCACAGATACGCAGTATTTT; CDR3aa: CASSESGTSHSTDTQYF
v_gene: TRBV29-1; d_gene: -; abundance: -; j_gene: TRBJ1-2; CDR3nt: TGTAGCGTTCAAGAGGGGGAGGGCTACACCTTC; CDR3aa: CSVQEGEGYTF
v_gene: TRBV7-2; d_gene: TRBD1; abundance: -; j_gene: TRBJ2-5; CDR3nt: TGTGCCAGCAGCTTGGCACTCTGGACAGGGGGCGGAGAGACCCAGTACTTC; CDR3aa: CASSLALWTGGGETQYF
v_gene: TRBV2; d_gene: -; abundance: -; j_gene: TRBJ2-1; CDR3nt: TGTGCCAGCAGTTCTGGACTGACCGAGCAGTTCTTC; CDR3aa: CASSSGLTEQFF
v_gene: TRBV4-1; d_gene: -; abundance: few; j_gene: TRBJ1-2; CDR3nt: TGCGCCAGCAGCCAAGTCGAGGACAGCTACTATGGCTACACCTTC; CDR3aa: CASSQVEDSYYGYTF
v_gene: TRBV18; d_gene: TRBD2; abundance: -; j_gene: TRBJ2-3; CDR3nt: TGTGCCAGCTCATCGAGGAGCGGGGGGGCCGCAGATACGCAGTATTTT; CDR3aa: CASSSRSGGAADTQYF
v_gene: TRBV7-2; d_gene: TRBD2; abundance: -; j_gene: TRBJ2-4; CDR3nt: TGTGCCAGCAGCTTAAGTTTGTCGGGGGGGTCATCCAAAAACATTCAGTACTTC; CDR3aa: CASSLSLSGGSSKNIQYF
v_gene: TRBV10-2; d_gene: TRBD1; abundance: few; j_gene: TRBJ2-1; CDR3nt: TGCGCCAGTCGGAACAGGGGAATCAATGAGCAGTTCTTC; CDR3aa: CASRNRGINEQFF
v_gene: TRBV9; d_gene: TRBD1; abundance: -; j_gene: TRBJ2-7; CDR3nt: TGTGCCAGCAGCACGACCGGGACAGGGTGGAGGAACGAGCAGTACTTC; CDR3aa: CASSTTGTGWRNEQYF
v_gene: TRBV7-9; d_gene: -; abundance: -; j_gene: TRBJ1-6; CDR3nt: TGTGCCAGCACGACACCCCAAGGTTCACCCCTCCACTTT; CDR3aa: CASTTPQGSPLHF
v_gene: TRBV2; d_gene: -; abundance: few; j_gene: TRBJ2-3; CDR3nt: TGTGCCATCCTAGGGATGGGGAGAAGGGATACGCAGTATTTT; CDR3aa: CAILGMGRRDTQYF
v_gene: TRBV6-2/TRBV6-3; d_gene: -; abundance: -; j_gene: TRBJ2-7; CDR3nt: TGTGCCAGCAGTTACTCTCTGTCGGGCTCGGGGAGCTCCTACAATGAGCAGTACTTC; CDR3aa: CASSYSLSGSGSSYNEQYF
v_gene: TRBV24-1; d_gene: -; abundance: -; j_gene: TRBJ2-1; CDR3nt: TGTGCCACCAGCGAAGACAAGAACAATGAGCAGTTCTTC; CDR3aa: CATSEDKNNEQFF
v_gene: TRBV7-2; d_gene: TRBD2; abundance: -; j_gene: TRBJ2-7; CDR3nt: TGTGCCAGCAGCCAAGGACTAGCGGGGGGGAGTGAGCAGTACTTC; CDR3aa: CASSQGLAGGSEQYF
v_gene: TRBV6-5; d_gene: -; abundance: -; j_gene: TRBJ1-2; CDR3nt: TGTGCCAGCAGTTACACTACGGCCTCACGGTTAAATGGCTACACCTTC; CDR3aa: CASSYTTASRLNGYTF
v_gene: TRBV20-1; d_gene: -; abundance: -; j_gene: TRBJ2-1; CDR3nt: TGCAGTGCTAGAGAGCCGGGTTTAGAATCCGTCAATGAGCAGTTCTTC; CDR3aa: CSAREPGLESVNEQFF
v_gene: TRBV19; d_gene: -; abundance: -; j_gene: TRBJ1-1; CDR3nt: TGTGCCAGTGGCCCAAAGGGGTACACTGAAGCTTTCTTT; CDR3aa: CASGPKGYTEAFF
v_gene: TRBV27; d_gene: -; abundance: -; j_gene: TRBJ1-2; CDR3nt: TGTGCCAGCAGTTTTGCCGACAAGGCTGGGCTATATGGCTACACCTTC; CDR3aa: CASSFADKAGLYGYTF
v_gene: TRBV6-5; d_gene: -; abundance: -; j_gene: TRBJ2-5; CDR3nt: TGTGCCAGCAGTTACTCTGGTGGAGGGGCGGAGACCCAGTACTTC; CDR3aa: CASSYSGGGAETQYF
v_gene: TRBV28; d_gene: -; abundance: -; j_gene: TRBJ1-3; CDR3nt: TGTGCCAGCAGTCCGGACAGCGCCTCTGGAAACACCATATATTTT; CDR3aa: CASSPDSASGNTIYF
v_gene: TRBV5-8; d_gene: TRBD1; abundance: -; j_gene: TRBJ2-3; CDR3nt: TGTGCCAGCAGCTCACCGGGACAGTACACAGATACGCAGTATTTT; CDR3aa: CASSSPGQYTDTQYF
v_gene: TRBV28; d_gene: TRBD1; abundance: once; j_gene: TRBJ2-1; CDR3nt: TGTGCCAGCAGTTTACCGGACAGGCTTGTAGGCAATGAGCAGTTCTTC; CDR3aa: CASSLPDRLVGNEQFF
v_gene: TRBV21-1; d_gene: -; abundance: -; j_gene: TRBJ2-1; CDR3nt: TGTGCCAGTCCTCCCTCCGGGGTGTCACCGTTCTTC; CDR3aa: CASPPSGVSPFF
v_gene: TRBV4-3; d_gene: -; abundance: few; j_gene: TRBJ1-2; CDR3nt: TGCGCCAGCAGCCTTTCTTTGGAGGGCTATGGCTACACCTTC; CDR3aa: CASSLSLEGYGYTF
v_gene: TRBV20-1; d_gene: -; abundance: -; j_gene: TRBJ2-3; CDR3nt: TGCAGTGCTGGAGTGAGCGGAGGGGATACGCAGTATTTT; CDR3aa: CSAGVSGGDTQYF
v_gene: TRBV7-2; d_gene: -; abundance: -; j_gene: TRBJ2-5; CDR3nt: TGTGCCAGCAGCTTCCCGGGCATTGGAGGCGAGACCCAGTACTTC; CDR3aa: CASSFPGIGGETQYF
v_gene: TRBV25-1; d_gene: TRBD1; abundance: -; j_gene: TRBJ2-6; CDR3nt: TGTGCCAGCACAGGGACAGGGCTATCTGGGGCCAACGTCCTGACTTTC; CDR3aa: CASTGTGLSGANVLTF
v_gene: TRBV4-2; d_gene: TRBD2; abundance: -; j_gene: TRBJ2-4; CDR3nt: TGTGCCAGCAGCCAGGCTAGCGGGGGGATAGGAGGCATTCAGTACTTC; CDR3aa: CASSQASGGIGGIQYF
v_gene: TRBV20-1; d_gene: -; abundance: -; j_gene: TRBJ2-5; CDR3nt: TGCAGTGCCGGGGAGGCTAAAGAGACCCAGTACTTC; CDR3aa: CSAGEAKETQYF
v_gene: TRBV4-3; d_gene: -; abundance: -; j_gene: TRBJ1-1; CDR3nt: TGCGCCAGCAGCCAAGATTCAGGGGAAGTTGCCACTGAAGCTTTCTTT; CDR3aa: CASSQDSGEVATEAFF
v_gene: TRBV20-1; d_gene: TRBD2; abundance: -; j_gene: TRBJ2-3; CDR3nt: TGCAGTGCTCGGCGGGGGGAGGGAACGCAGTATTTT; CDR3aa: CSARRGEGTQYF
v_gene: TRBV11-3; d_gene: -; abundance: few; j_gene: TRBJ2-3; CDR3nt: TGTGCCAGCAGCTTAGGGCTACAGGGCACAGATACGCAGTATTTT; CDR3aa: CASSLGLQGTDTQYF
v_gene: TRBV4-3; d_gene: TRBD2; abundance: -; j_gene: TRBJ2-7; CDR3nt: TGCGCCAGCAGCCAAGTTACGGCGGGGGGGCTATCGGCATCCCAGTACTTC; CDR3aa: CASSQVTAGGLSASQYF
v_gene: TRBV7-9; d_gene: TRBD2; abundance: many; j_gene: TRBJ2-1; CDR3nt: TGTGCCAGCAGCCCTGGCGGGGGGTACAATGAGCAGTTCTTC; CDR3aa: CASSPGGGYNEQFF